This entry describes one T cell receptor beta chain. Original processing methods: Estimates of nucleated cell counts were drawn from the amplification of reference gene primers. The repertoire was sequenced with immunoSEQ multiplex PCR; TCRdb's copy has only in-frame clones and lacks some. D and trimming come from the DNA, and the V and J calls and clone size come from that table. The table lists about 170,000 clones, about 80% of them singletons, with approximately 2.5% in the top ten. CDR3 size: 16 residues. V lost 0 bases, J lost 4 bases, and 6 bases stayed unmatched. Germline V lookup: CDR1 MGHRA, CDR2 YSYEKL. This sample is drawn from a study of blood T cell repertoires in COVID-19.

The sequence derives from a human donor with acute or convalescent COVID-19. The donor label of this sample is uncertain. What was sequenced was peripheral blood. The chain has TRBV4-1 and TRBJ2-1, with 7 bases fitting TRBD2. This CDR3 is CASSQDGGLVYNEQFF. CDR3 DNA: TGCGCCAGCAGCCAAGATGGCGGACTAGTATACAATGAGCAGTTCTTC.